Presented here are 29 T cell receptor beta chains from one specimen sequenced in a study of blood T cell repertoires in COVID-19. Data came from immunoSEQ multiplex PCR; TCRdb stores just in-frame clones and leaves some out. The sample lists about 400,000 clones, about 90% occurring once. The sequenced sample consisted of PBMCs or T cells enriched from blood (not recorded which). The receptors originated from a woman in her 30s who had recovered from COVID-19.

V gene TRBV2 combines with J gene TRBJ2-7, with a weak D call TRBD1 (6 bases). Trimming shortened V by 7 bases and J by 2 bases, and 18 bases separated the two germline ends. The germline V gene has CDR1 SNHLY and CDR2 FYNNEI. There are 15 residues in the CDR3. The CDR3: CASTPQQGVTYEQYF. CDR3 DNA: TGTGCCAGCACCCCCCAACAGGGTGTGACCTACGAGCAGTACTTC.

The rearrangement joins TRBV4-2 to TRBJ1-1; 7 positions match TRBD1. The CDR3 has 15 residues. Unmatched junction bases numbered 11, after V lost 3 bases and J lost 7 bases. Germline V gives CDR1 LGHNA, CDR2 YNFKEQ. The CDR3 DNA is TGTGCCAGCAGCCAGGATCCAGGGGGATATCTTGAAGCTTTCTTT. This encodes CASSQDPGGYLEAFF.

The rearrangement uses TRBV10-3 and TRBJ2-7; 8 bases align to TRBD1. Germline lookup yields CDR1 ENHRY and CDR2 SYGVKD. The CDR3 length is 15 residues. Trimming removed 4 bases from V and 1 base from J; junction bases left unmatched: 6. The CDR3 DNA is TGTGCCATCAGTGTACCAGGGGGCAAATCCTACGAGCAGTACTTC. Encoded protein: CAISVPGGKSYEQYF.

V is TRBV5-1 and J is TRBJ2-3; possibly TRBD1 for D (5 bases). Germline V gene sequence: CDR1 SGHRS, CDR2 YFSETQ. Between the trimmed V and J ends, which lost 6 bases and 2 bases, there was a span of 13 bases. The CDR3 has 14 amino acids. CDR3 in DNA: TGCGCCAGCATGCAGGGTGCCCTCACAGATACGCAGTATTTT. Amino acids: CASMQGALTDTQYF.

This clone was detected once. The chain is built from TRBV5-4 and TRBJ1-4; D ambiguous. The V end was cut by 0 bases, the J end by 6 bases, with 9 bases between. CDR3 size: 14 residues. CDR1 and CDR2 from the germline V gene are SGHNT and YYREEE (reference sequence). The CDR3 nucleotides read TGTGCCAGCAGCTTGGAGGTAGCGGATGAAAAACTGTTTTTT. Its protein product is CASSLEVADEKLFF. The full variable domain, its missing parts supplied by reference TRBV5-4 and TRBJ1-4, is ETGVTQSPTHLIKTRGQQVTLRCSSQSGHNTVSWYQQALGQGPQFIFQYYREEENGRGNFPPRFSGLQFPNYSSELNVNALELDDSALYLCASSLEVADEKLFFGSGTQLSVL.

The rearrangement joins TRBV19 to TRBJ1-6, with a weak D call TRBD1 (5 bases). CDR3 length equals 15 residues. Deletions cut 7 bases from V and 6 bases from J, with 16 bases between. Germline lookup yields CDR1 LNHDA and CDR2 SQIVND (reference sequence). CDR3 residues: CASTRGTSLNSPLHF. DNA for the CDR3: TGTGCCAGTACCCGAGGGACTTCTCTTAATTCACCCCTCCACTTT.

CDR3: CASSTPAGRDEKLFF. CDR3 in DNA: TGTGCCAGCAGTACCCCCGCGGGGCGAGATGAAAAACTGTTTTTT. This chain uses TRBV28 with TRBJ1-4; D perhaps matches TRBD1 (5 bases). This CDR3 region has 15 residues. The ends were cut back, 5 bases at V and 6 bases at J, with 16 bases in the middle. Germline assignment: CDR1 MDHEN and CDR2 SYDVKM. The whole variable domain, remainder taken from reference TRBV28 and TRBJ1-4, is DVKVTQSSRYLVKRTGEKVFLECVQDMDHENMFWYRQDPGLGLRLIYFSYDVKMKEKGDIPEGYSVSREKKERFSLILESASTNQTSMYLCASSTPAGRDEKLFFGSGTQLSVL.

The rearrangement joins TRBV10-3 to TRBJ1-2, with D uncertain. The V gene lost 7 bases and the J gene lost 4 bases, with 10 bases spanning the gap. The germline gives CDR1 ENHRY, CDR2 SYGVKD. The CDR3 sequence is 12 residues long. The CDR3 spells CAITAGTYGYTF. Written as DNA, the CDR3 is TGTGCCATCACGGCGGGCACCTATGGCTACACCTTC.

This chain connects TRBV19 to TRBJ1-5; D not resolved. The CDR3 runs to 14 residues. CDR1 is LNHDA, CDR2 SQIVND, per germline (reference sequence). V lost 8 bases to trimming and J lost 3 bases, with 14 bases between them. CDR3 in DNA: TGTGCCAGTGCCGACTGGATCAACAATCAGCCCCAGCATTTT. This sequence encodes CASADWINNQPQHF. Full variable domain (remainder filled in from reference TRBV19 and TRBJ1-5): DGGITQSPKYLFRKEGQNVTLSCEQNLNHDAMYWYRQDPGQGLRLIYYSQIVNDFQKGDIAEGYSVSREKKESFPLTVTSAQKNPTAFYLCASADWINNQPQHFGDGTRLSIL.

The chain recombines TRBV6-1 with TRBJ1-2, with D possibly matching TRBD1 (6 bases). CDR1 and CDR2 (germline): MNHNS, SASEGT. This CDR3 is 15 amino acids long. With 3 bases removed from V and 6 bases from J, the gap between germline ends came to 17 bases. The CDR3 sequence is CASSDLPGTSHGYTF. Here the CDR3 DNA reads TGTGCCAGCAGTGACCTTCCCGGGACAAGCCATGGCTACACCTTC.

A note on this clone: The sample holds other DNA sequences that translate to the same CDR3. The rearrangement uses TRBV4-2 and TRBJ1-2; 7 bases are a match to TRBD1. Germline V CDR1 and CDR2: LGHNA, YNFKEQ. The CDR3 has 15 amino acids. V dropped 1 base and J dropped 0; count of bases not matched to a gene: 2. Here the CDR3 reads CASSQGQGSNYGYTF. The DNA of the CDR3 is TGTGCCAGCAGCCAAGGACAGGGATCTAACTATGGCTACACCTTC.

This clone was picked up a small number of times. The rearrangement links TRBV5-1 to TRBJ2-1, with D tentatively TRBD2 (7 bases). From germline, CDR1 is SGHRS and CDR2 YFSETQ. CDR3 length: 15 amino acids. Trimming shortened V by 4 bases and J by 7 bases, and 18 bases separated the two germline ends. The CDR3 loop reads CASSPTGGSGNEQFF. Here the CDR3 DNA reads TGCGCCAGCAGCCCCACGGGGGGCTCTGGGAATGAGCAGTTCTTC.

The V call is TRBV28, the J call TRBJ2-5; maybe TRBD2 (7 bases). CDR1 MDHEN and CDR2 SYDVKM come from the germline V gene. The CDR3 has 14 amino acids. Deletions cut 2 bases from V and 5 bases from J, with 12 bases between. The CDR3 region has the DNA TGTGCCAGCAGTTTAGGGGGGGCAGCGGAGACCCAGTACTTC. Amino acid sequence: CASSLGGAAETQYF.

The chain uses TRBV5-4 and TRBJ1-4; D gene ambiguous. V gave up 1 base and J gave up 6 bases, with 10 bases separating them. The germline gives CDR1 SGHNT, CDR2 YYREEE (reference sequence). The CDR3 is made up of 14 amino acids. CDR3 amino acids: CASSLKVADEKLFF. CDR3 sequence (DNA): TGTGCCAGCAGCTTGAAAGTGGCGGATGAAAAACTGTTTTTT.

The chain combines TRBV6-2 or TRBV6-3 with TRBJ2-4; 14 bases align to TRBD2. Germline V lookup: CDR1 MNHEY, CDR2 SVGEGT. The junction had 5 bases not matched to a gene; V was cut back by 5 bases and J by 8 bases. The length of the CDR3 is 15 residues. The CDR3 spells CASSPGTSGSDIQYF. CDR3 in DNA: TGTGCCAGCAGTCCCGGGACTAGCGGGAGCGACATTCAGTACTTC.

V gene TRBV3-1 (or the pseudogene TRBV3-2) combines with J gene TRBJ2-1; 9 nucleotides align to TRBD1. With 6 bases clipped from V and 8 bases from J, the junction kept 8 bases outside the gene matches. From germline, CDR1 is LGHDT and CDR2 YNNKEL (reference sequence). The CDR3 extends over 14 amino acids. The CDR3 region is CASRSRTGGYEQFF. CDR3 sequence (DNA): TGTGCCAGCAGAAGCCGAACAGGGGGCTATGAGCAGTTCTTC.

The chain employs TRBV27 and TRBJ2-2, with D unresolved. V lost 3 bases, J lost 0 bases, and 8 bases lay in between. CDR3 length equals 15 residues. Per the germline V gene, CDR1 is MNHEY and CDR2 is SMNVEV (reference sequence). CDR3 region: CASSFEYSNTGELFF. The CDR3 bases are TGTGCCAGCAGTTTCGAGTATTCGAACACCGGGGAGCTGTTTTTT.

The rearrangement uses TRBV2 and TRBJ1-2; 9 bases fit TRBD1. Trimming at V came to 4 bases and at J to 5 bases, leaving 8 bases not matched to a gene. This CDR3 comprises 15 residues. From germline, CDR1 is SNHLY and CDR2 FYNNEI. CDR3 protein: CASSATGQGIYGYTF. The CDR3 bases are TGTGCCAGCAGTGCTACGGGACAGGGTATTTATGGCTACACCTTC.

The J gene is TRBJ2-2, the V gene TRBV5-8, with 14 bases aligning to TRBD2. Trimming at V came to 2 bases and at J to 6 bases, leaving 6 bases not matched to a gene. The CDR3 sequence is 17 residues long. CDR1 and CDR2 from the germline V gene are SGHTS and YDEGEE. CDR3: CASSFHGTSGSSGELFF. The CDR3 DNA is TGTGCCAGCAGCTTTCACGGGACTAGCGGGAGCTCCGGGGAGCTGTTTTTT.

The DNA for the CDR3 is TGTGCCAGCAGTAAGGCAGGGGATTCGTACAGCAATCAGCCCCAGCATTTT. It encodes CASSKAGDSYSNQPQHF. The chain uses TRBV2 and TRBJ1-5; the D gene is possibly TRBD1 (6 bases). Germline V CDR1 and CDR2: SNHLY, FYNNEI. V was shortened by 5 bases and J by 1 base, with 18 bases between the two germline ends. CDR3 length: 17 amino acids. The entire variable domain, with the rest obtained from reference TRBV2 and TRBJ1-5, is as follows: EPEVTQTPSHQVTQMGQEVILRCVPISNHLYFYWYRQILGQKVEFLVSFYNNEISEKSEIFDDQFSVERPDGSNFTLKIRSTKLEDSAMYFCASSKAGDSYSNQPQHFGDGTRLSIL.

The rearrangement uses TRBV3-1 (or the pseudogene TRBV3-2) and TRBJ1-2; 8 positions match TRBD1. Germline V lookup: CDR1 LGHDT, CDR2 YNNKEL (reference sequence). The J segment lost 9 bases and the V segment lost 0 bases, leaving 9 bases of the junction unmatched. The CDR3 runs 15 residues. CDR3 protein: CASSQDDRTGRSYTF. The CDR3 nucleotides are TGTGCCAGCAGCCAAGATGACCGGACAGGGCGAAGCTACACCTTC.

The CDR3 loop is CASSPGRGNTGELFF. Written as DNA, the CDR3 is TGCGCCAGCAGCCCAGGCAGGGGAAACACCGGGGAGCTGTTTTTT. The V and J genes are TRBV5-1 and TRBJ2-2, with a possible D match to TRBD1 (6 bases). The germline CDR1 and CDR2 sequences are SGHRS and YFSETQ. The CDR3 has 15 amino acids. Trimming shortened V by 4 bases and J by 2 bases, and 12 bases separated the two germline ends.

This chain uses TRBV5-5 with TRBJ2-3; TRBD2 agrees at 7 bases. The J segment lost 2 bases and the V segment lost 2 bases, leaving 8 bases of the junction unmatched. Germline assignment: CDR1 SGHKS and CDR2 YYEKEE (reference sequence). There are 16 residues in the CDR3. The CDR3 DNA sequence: TGTGCCAGCAGCTTCCCTCAAGCGGGGCACACAGATACGCAGTATTTT. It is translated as CASSFPQAGHTDTQYF.

DNA of the CDR3: TGTGCCAGCAGCCATAGGGGAGATACGCAGTATTTT. It yields the protein CASSHRGDTQYF. The chain carries TRBV7-3 and TRBJ2-3; maybe TRBD1 (5 bases). Germline assignment: CDR1 SGHTA and CDR2 FQGTGA. The V end lost 5 bases, the J end lost 5 bases, and 8 bases lay between the germline ends. The CDR3 loop spans 12 amino acids. Combining the CDR3 with reference TRBV7-3 and TRBJ2-3 gives the whole variable domain GAGVSQTPSNKVTEKGKYVELRCDPISGHTALYWYRQSLGQGPEFLIYFQGTGAADDSGLPNDRFFAVRPEGSVSTLKIQRTERGDSAVYLCASSHRGDTQYFGPGTRLTVL.

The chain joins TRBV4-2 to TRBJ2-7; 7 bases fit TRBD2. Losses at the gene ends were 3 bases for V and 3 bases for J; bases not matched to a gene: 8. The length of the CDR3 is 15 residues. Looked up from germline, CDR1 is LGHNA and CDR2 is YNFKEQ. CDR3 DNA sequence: TGTGCCAGCAGCCAGATCGGGGGGTCCGGCTACGAGCAGTACTTC. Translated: CASSQIGGSGYEQYF.

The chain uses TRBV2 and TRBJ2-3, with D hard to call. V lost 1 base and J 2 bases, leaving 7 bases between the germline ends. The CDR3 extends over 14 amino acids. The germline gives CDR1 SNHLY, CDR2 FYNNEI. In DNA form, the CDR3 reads TGTGCCAGCAGTGAAGTACGGTCCACAGATACGCAGTATTTT. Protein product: CASSEVRSTDTQYF.

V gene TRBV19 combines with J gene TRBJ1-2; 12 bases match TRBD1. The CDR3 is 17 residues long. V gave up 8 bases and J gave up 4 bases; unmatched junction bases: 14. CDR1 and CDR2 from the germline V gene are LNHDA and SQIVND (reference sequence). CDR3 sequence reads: CASEPGQGAHWGYGYTF. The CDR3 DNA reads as TGTGCCAGTGAACCGGGACAGGGGGCACATTGGGGCTATGGCTACACCTTC.

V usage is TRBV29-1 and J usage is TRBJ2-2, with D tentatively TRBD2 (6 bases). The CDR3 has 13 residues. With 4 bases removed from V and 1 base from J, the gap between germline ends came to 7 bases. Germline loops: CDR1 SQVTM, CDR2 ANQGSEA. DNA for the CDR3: TGCAGCGTTGCGGGACTGAACACCGGGGAGCTGTTTTTT. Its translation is CSVAGLNTGELFF.

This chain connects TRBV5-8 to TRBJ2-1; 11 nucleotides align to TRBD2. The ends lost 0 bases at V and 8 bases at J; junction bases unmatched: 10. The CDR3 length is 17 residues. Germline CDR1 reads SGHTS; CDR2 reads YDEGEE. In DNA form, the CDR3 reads TGTGCCAGCAGCTTGGAAGAACTAGCGGGAGACGGAGATGAGCAGTTCTTC. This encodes CASSLEELAGDGDEQFF.